One sample yielded the 5 T cell receptor beta chains listed below, sequenced in a study of shared clonotypes between healthy human individuals. TCRdb's copy holds only in-frame clones and misses some; the assay was immunoSEQ multiplex PCR. The sample consists of roughly 2,000,000 clones, about 95% of them appearing once. Selected positively for CCR7 and CD45RO-negative, naive CD8 cells excluded terminally differentiated effector memory CD45RA+ cells. The sample consisted of naive CD8+ T cells sorted from blood. Receptor source: a man aged 18-30 years in good health.

The chain couples TRBV21-1 to TRBJ2-7; TRBD1 was called by the table and not checked on the DNA. TRBV21-1 is designated a pseudogene. There are 10 residues in the CDR3. The CDR3: CASFRDRGFV. For the CDR3, the DNA is TGTGCCAGCTTCCGGGACAGGGGGTTCGTC.

The chain uses TRBV6-5 and TRBJ1-2; 7 bases fit TRBD1. CDR1 is MNHEY, CDR2 SVGAGI, per germline. Losses at the gene ends were 0 bases for V and 4 bases for J; bases not matched to a gene: 8. The CDR3 is made up of 16 amino acids. CDR3 region: CASSYSIQGVGYGYTF. DNA of the CDR3: TGTGCCAGCAGTTACTCGATCCAGGGGGTCGGCTATGGCTACACCTTC.

The chain uses TRBV2 and TRBJ2-5, with D tentatively TRBD2 (5 bases). The CDR3 loop spans 14 amino acids. The ends were cut back, 6 bases at V and 0 bases at J, with 11 bases in the middle. Germline assignment: CDR1 SNHLY and CDR2 FYNNEI. The CDR3 sequence: CASRPGSYQETQYF. CDR3 DNA sequence: TGTGCCAGCAGACCGGGATCGTACCAAGAGACCCAGTACTTC. Full variable domain (rest looked up from reference TRBV2 and TRBJ2-5): EPEVTQTPSHQVTQMGQEVILRCVPISNHLYFYWYRQILGQKVEFLVSFYNNEISEKSEIFDDQFSVERPDGSNFTLKIRSTKLEDSAMYFCASRPGSYQETQYFGPGTRLLVL.

The chain links TRBV9 to TRBJ2-3; D gene ambiguous. Germline-derived CDR1 and CDR2 are SGDLS and YYNGEE. Between the trimmed V and J ends, which lost 2 bases and 4 bases, there was a span of 8 bases. The CDR3 contains 13 residues. This CDR3 reads CASSVRRSDTQYF. CDR3 DNA: TGTGCCAGCAGCGTGAGGCGGTCAGATACGCAGTATTTT.

The V and J genes are TRBV30 and TRBJ2-3, with D hard to call. The CDR3 has 11 amino acids. Germline V gene lookup returns CDR1 GTSNPN and CDR2 SVGIG (reference sequence). V lost 5 bases and J lost 5, with 8 bases in between. CDR3 sequence: CAWGPGDTQYF. As DNA, the CDR3 is TGTGCCTGGGGCCCAGGAGATACGCAGTATTTT.